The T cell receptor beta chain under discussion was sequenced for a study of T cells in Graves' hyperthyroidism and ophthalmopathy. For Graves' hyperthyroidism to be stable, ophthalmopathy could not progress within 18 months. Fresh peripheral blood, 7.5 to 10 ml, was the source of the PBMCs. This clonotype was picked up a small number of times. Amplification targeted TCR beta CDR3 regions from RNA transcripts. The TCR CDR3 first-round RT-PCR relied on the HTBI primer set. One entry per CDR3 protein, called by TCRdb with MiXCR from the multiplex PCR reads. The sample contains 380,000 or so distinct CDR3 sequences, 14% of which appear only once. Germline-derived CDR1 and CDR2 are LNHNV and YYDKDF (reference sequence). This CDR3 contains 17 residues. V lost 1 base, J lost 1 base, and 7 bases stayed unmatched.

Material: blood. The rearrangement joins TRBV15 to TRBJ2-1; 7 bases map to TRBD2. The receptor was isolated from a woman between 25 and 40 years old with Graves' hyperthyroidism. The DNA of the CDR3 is TGTGCCACCAGCAGAGCCAGCCTAGCGGATTCCTACAATGAGCAGTTCTTC. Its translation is CATSRASLADSYNEQFF.